This TCR beta chain was captured in a study of blood T cell repertoires in COVID-19 (dated by TCRdb to the early 2020s). In terms of the full investigation: The collaborator samples originated in the United States, Italy and Spain and spanned the acute and convalescent phases of COVID-19. The material from the prospective study consisted of cDNA or gDNA derived from T cells, B-cell-depleted T cells, or PBMCs. The dataset comprised deeply sampled blood TCRbeta repertoires from subjects exposed to, actively infected with, or recovered from COVID-19. A freely available public database, intended as a resource for researchers studying the immune response to SARS-CoV-2, is where the repertoires were released. The samples were drawn from two sources: the first 160 participants of the ongoing ImmuneRACE study, and 1,000 to 1,500 subjects contributed by 6 global collaborators. Nearly every sample came with metadata listing a de-identified subject ID, COVID-19 status, age in years and sex. Where available, HLA class I and class II types were obtained from metadata supplied by the sample provider rather than from assay-based typing. Overall results and qualifications from the work: The quantity of clinical and demographic metadata differed by source and by participant and was supplied without curation.

TCRbeta CDR3 regions were amplified from genomic DNA using the immunoSEQ Assay, a bias-controlled multiplex PCR. In the source study's methods: Nucleated cell counts per sample were estimated from amplification of reference gene primers within the assay. Sequence reads were collapsed and filtered to measure the absolute abundance of every unique TCRbeta CDR3 rearrangement. For each sample, productive Simpson clonality was calculated as the square root of Simpson's diversity index over productive rearrangements. TCRdb holds this immuneACCESS table with in-frame rearrangements only. Some clones are missing; in checked studies, unresolved V genes explain under half, and the rest has no known cause. V and J calls and clone size come straight from that table; D and trimming were deduced from the DNA. In all, the sample holds around 180,000 clones, and approximately 86% of those were seen once. The top ten clones comprise about 9.4% of the sample.

Of note for this clone: There is no known antigen for this receptor. The sample holds no much larger clone one base away, and base qualities are not on file.

The germline V gene (reference sequence) gives CDR1 as LGHDT and CDR2 as YNNKEL. The CDR3 sequence holds 16 residues, the cysteine and phenylalanine included. Just the 48-base CDR3 DNA is kept, in frame starting at base 1. V is pared back by 4 bases and J by 4 bases, with 19 bases lying between the germline termini. Each collaborating institution followed its own protocols to collect whole blood in K2EDTA tubes. For TCRbeta analysis, collaborator samples were shipped as frozen whole blood, as isolated PBMCs, or as DNA extracted from either sample type. Recombination linked TRBV3-1 (or the pseudogene TRBV3-2) to TRBJ1-2, with a tentative D gene TRBD1 over 5 matching bases. Material for sequencing was peripheral blood. The receptor was isolated from a woman of 80 years or more with acute or convalescent COVID-19. The CDR3 sequence is CASSRNTREGGYGYTF. At the DNA level, the sequence is TGTGCCAGCAGCCGTAACACCAGGGAGGGTGGCTATGGCTACACCTTC.